This T cell receptor (beta chain) appears in the sequencing data of a study of T cell changes during pregnancy in multiple sclerosis. This clone was detected only a few times. V gave up 6 bases and J gave up 0 bases, with 8 bases separating them. There are 13 residues in the CDR3. The germline gives CDR1 ENHRY, CDR2 SYGVKD. The method was immunoSEQ multiplex PCR; TCRdb's version includes in-frame clones alone and lacks a portion of them. The data contain some 50,000 clones, about 90% of them singletons. The source material was peripheral blood, sampled in the first trimester of pregnancy. This rearrangement joins TRBV10-3 to TRBJ1-1, with D tentatively TRBD1 (5 bases). This clonotype was sampled from a female donor in good health, enrolled as a control in a pregnancy study. As DNA, the CDR3 is TGTGCCATCAGACAGGATTTGAACACTGAAGCTTTCTTT. The encoded protein is CAIRQDLNTEAFF.